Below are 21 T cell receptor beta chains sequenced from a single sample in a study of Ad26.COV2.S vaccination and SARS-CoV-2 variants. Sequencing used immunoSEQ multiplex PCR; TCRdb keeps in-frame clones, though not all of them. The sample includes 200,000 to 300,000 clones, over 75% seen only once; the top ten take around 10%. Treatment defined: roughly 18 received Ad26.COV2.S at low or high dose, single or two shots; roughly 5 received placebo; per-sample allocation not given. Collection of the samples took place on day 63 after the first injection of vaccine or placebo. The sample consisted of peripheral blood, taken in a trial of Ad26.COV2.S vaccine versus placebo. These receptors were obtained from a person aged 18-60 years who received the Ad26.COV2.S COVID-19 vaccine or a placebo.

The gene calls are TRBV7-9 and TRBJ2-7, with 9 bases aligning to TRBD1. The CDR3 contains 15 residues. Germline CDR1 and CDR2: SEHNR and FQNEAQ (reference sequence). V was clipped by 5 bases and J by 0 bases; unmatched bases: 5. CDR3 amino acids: CASSAGQGSSYEQYF. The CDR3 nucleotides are TGTGCCAGCAGCGCCGGACAGGGGAGCTCCTACGAGCAGTACTTC.

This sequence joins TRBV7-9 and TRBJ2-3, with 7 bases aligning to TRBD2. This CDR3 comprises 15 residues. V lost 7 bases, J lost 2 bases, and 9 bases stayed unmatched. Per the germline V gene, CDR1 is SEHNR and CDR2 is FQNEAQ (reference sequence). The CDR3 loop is CASNHRDYNTDTQYF. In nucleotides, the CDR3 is TGTGCCAGCAACCACCGGGACTACAACACAGATACGCAGTATTTT.

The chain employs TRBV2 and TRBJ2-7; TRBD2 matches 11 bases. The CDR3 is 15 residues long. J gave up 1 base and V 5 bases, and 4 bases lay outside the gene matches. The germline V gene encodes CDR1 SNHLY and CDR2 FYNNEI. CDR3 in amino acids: CASSPGLAGSYEQYF. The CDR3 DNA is TGTGCCAGCAGTCCCGGACTAGCGGGTTCCTACGAGCAGTACTTC. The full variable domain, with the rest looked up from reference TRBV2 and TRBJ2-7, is EPEVTQTPSHQVTQMGQEVILRCVPISNHLYFYWYRQILGQKVEFLVSFYNNEISEKSEIFDDQFSVERPDGSNFTLKIRSTKLEDSAMYFCASSPGLAGSYEQYFGPGTRLTVT.

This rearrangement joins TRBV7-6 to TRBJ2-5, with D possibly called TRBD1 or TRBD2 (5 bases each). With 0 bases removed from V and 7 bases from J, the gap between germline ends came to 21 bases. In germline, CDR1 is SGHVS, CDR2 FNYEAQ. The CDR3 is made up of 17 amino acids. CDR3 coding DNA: TGTGCCAGCAGCTTAGCGCGAGTTAGCGCAAGTGGGGGGACCCAGTACTTC. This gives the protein CASSLARVSASGGTQYF.

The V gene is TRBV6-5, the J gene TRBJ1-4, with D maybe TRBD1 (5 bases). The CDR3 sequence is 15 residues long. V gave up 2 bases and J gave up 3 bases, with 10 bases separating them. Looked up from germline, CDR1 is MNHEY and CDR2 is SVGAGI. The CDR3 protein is CASSYRAGPNEKLFF. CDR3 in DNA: TGTGCCAGCAGTTACCGCGCAGGGCCTAATGAAAAACTGTTTTTT.

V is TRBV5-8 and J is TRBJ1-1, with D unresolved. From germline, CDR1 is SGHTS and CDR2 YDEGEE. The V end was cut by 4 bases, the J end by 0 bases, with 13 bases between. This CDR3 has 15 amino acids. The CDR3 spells CASSPEVGLNTEAFF. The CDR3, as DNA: TGTGCCAGCAGCCCTGAGGTAGGGTTGAACACTGAAGCTTTCTTT.

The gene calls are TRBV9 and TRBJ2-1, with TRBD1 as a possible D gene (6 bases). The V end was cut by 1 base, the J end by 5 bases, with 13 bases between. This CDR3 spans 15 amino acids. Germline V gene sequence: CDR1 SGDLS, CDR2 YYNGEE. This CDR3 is CASSVSGQRHNEQFF. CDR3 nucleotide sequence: TGTGCCAGCAGCGTATCTGGACAGAGACACAATGAGCAGTTCTTC.

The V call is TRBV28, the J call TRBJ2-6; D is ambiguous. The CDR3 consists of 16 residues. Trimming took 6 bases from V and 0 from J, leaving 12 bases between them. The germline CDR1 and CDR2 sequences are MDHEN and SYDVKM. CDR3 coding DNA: TGTGCCAGCAGGCCGCGATTCGGCTCTGGGGCCAACGTCCTGACTTTC. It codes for CASRPRFGSGANVLTF.

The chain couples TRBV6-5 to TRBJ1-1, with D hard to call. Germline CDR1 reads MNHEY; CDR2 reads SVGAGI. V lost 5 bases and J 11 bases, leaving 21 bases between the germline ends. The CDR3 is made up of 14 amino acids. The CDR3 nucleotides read TGTGCCAGCAGTCAGGACGGGTCACCTCGAAAGGCTTTCTTT. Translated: CASSQDGSPRKAFF.

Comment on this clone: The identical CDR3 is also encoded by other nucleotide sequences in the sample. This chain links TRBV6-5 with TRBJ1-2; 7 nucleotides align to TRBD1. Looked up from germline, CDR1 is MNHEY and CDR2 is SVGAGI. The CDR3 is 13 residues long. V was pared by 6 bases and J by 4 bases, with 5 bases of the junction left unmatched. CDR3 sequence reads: CASRPTGSYGYTF. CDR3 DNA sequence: TGTGCCAGCAGGCCGACAGGGTCCTATGGCTACACCTTC.

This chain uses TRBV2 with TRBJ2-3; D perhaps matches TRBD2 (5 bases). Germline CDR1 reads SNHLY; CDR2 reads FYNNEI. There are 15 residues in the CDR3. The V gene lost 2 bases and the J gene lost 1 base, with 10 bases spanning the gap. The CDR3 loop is CASSESASRTDTQYF. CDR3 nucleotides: TGTGCCAGCAGTGAATCGGCTAGCCGCACAGATACGCAGTATTTT.

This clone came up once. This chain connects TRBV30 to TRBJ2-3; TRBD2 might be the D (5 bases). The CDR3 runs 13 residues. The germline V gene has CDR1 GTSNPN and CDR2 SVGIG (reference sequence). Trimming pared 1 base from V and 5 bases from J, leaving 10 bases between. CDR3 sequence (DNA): TGTGCCTGGAGTGGATTTGAGGGAGATACGCAGTATTTT. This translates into CAWSGFEGDTQYF.

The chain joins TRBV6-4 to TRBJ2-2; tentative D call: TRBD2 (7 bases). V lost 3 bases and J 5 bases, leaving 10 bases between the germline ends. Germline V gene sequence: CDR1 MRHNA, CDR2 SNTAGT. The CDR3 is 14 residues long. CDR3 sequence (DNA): TGTGCCAGCAGTGAACAGGGAGGGACCGGGGAGCTGTTTTTT. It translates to CASSEQGGTGELFF.

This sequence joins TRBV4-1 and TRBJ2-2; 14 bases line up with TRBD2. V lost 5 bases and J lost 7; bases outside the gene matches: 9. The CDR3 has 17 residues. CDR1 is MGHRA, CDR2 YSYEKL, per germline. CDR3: CASSIGGLAGAGGELFF. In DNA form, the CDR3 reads TGCGCCAGCAGCATTGGGGGACTAGCGGGAGCTGGCGGGGAGCTGTTTTTT.

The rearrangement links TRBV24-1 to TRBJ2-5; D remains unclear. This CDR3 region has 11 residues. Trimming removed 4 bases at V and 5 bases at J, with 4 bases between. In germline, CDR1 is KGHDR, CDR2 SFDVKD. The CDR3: CATSERETQYF. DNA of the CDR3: TGTGCCACCAGTGAACGGGAGACCCAGTACTTC.

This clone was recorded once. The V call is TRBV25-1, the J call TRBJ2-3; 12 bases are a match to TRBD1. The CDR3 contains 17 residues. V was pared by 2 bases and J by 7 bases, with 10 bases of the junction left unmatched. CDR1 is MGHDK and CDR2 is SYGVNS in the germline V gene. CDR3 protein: CASSEPPGQGASNTQYF. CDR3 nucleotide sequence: TGTGCCAGCAGTGAACCCCCGGGACAGGGGGCAAGTAATACGCAGTATTTT.

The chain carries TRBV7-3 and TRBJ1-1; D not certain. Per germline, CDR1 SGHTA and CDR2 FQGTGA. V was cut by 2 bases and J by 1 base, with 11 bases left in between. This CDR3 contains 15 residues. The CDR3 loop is CASSLGWGENTEAFF. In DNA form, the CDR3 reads TGTGCCAGCAGCTTAGGTTGGGGAGAGAACACTGAAGCTTTCTTT.

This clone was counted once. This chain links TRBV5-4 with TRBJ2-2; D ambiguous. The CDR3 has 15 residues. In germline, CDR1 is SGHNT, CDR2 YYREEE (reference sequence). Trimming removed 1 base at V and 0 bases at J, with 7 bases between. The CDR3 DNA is TGTGCCAGCAGCTTGCCTGGATCGAACACCGGGGAGCTGTTTTTT. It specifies CASSLPGSNTGELFF.

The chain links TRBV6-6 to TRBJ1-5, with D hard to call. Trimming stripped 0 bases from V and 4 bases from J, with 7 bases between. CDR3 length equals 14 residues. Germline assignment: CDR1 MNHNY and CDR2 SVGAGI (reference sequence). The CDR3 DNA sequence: TGTGCCAGCAGTTACTCTGGCAGAAATCAGCCCCAGCATTTT. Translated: CASSYSGRNQPQHF.

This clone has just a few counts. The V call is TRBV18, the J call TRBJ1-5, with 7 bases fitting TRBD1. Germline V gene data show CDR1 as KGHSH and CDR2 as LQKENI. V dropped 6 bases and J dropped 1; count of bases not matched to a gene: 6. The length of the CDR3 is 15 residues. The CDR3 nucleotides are TGTGCCAGCTCCCGATACAGGGGAAGCAATCAGCCCCAGCATTTT. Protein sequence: CASSRYRGSNQPQHF.

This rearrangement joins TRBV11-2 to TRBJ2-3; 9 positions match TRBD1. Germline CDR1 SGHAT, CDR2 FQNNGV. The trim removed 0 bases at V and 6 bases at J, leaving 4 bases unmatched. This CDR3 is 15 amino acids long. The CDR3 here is CASSLESGQGDTQYF. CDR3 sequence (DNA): TGTGCCAGCAGCTTAGAATCGGGACAGGGCGATACGCAGTATTTT.